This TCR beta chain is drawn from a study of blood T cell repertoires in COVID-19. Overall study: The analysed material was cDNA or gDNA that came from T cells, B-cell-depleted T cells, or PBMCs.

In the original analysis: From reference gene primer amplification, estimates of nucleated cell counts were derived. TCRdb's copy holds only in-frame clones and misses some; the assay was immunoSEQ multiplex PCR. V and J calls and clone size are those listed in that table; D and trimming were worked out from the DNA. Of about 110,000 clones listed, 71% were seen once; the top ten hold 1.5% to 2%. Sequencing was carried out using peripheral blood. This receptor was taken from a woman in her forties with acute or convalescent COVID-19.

CDR3 amino acids: CASSPPPGGLGNEQFF. CDR3 in DNA: TGTGCCAGCAGCCCGCCGCCGGGGGGGCTGGGAAATGAGCAGTTCTTC. The gene calls are TRBV9 and TRBJ2-1; 8 positions agree with TRBD2. With V trimmed by 4 bases and J by 7 bases, 13 bases remained unmatched. CDR1 is SGDLS and CDR2 is YYNGEE in the germline V gene. This CDR3 spans 16 amino acids.